The entry that follows covers one T cell receptor beta chain sequence. Its antigen is not known. Newly diagnosed hyperthyroidism, duration under 2 months, in patients aged 18 to 65. This entry is derived from a study of T cells in Graves' hyperthyroidism and ophthalmopathy. For the study at large: Peripheral blood specimens were obtained at initial diagnosis, prior to any treatment. Findings and caveats of the study: Patients with ophthalmopathy were separated from those with stable hyperthyroidism by a 13 V-J model. Most clonotypes that expanded in the thyroid above 0.001 also showed up in blood.

Between the trimmed V and J ends, which lost 3 bases and 9 bases, there was a span of 27 bases. There are 17 residues in the CDR3. CDR1 and CDR2 from the germline V gene are DFQATT and SNEGSKA (reference sequence). TCR beta CDR3 regions were amplified from RNA transcripts. The HTBI primer set was used in a first-round RT-PCR of the TCR CDR3. TCRdb ran MiXCR on the multiplex PCR reads and lists one entry per CDR3 protein. There are some 460,000 distinct CDR3 sequences in the sample; 15% to 19% occur only once, and around an eighth lies in the top ten. The specimen sequenced was blood. The clonotype was recovered from a woman aged 18-29 years with Graves' hyperthyroidism. This chain links TRBV20-1 with TRBJ2-1; D is perhaps TRBD2 (6 bases). The CDR3: CSARLQGAGSGAGEQFF. CDR3 sequence (DNA): TGCAGTGCTAGGCTGCAGGGAGCTGGGTCGGGAGCCGGTGAGCAGTTCTTC.